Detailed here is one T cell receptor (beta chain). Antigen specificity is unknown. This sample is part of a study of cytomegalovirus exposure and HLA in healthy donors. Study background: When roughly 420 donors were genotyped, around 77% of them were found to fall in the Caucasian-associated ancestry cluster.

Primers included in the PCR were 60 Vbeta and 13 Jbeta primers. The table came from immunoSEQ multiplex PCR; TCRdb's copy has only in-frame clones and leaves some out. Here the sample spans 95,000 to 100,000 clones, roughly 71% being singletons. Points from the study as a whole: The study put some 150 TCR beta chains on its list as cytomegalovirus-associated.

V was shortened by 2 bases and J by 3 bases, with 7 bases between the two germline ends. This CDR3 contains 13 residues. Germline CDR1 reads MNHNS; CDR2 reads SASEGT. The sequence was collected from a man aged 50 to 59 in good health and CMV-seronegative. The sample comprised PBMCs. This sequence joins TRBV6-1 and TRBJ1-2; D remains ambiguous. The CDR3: CASSEWADYGYTF. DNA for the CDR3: TGTGCCAGCAGTGAATGGGCAGACTATGGCTACACCTTC.